The next 26 T cell receptor beta chains were all read from a single sample in a study of shared clonotypes between healthy human individuals. Naive CD8 cells, CD45RO-negative and positively selected for CCR7, excluded terminally differentiated effector memory CD45RA+ cells. TCRdb's copy holds only in-frame clones and misses some; the assay was immunoSEQ multiplex PCR. The sample lists some 580,000 clones, about 98% occurring once. Sequenced input: naive CD8+ T cells sorted from blood. The receptors were sampled from a man between 25 and 39 years old in good health.

J is TRBJ2-1 and V is TRBV6-5; D gene unclear. Trimming shortened V by 2 bases and J by 0 bases, and 11 bases separated the two germline ends. Germline V CDR1 and CDR2: MNHEY, SVGAGI. This CDR3 has 16 residues. The CDR3 DNA reads as TGTGCCAGCAGTTACGCCGCGGATCCCTCCTACAATGAGCAGTTCTTC. Its translation: CASSYAADPSYNEQFF.

The chain employs TRBV14 and TRBJ2-5; TRBD2 matches 13 bases. Germline V gives CDR1 SGHDN, CDR2 FVKESK. The length of the CDR3 is 18 residues. V gave up 4 bases and J gave up 1 base; unmatched junction bases: 9. The CDR3 DNA reads as TGTGCCAGCAGCCTCGGACTAGCGGGAGTCTTAAGCCAAGAGACCCAGTACTTC. Encoded protein: CASSLGLAGVLSQETQYF.

This rearrangement joins TRBV7-6 to TRBJ1-1; no definite D call. Germline values: CDR1 SGHVS, CDR2 FNYEAQ. V lost 5 bases to trimming and J lost 5 bases, with 15 bases between them. This CDR3 spans 14 amino acids. In DNA form, the CDR3 reads TGTGCCAGCAGCCCGCAGGAGGGAGAGACTGAAGCTTTCTTT. This encodes CASSPQEGETEAFF. Complete variable domain (other parts from reference TRBV7-6 and TRBJ1-1): GAGVSQSPRYKVTKRGQDVALRCDPISGHVSLYWYRQALGQGPEFLTYFNYEAQQDKSGLPNDRFSAERPEGSISTLTIQRTEQRDSAMYRCASSPQEGETEAFFGQGTRLTVV.

The chain couples TRBV15 to TRBJ2-7; TRBD2 aligns across 7 bases. The V and J ends lost 9 bases and 4 bases, in that order; junction bases with no gene match: 12. Germline lookup yields CDR1 LNHNV and CDR2 YYDKDF (reference sequence). The CDR3 covers 14 residues. CDR3 region: CATSPDPGGYEQYF. CDR3 coding DNA: TGTGCCACTTCACCCGACCCGGGGGGTTACGAGCAGTACTTC.

The chain is built from TRBV29-1 and TRBJ2-1; 7 nucleotides agree with TRBD2. The CDR3 sequence is 18 residues long. The V segment lost 3 bases and the J segment 5 bases; nucleotides outside the gene matches: 19. Germline assignment: CDR1 SQVTM and CDR2 ANQGSEA. Here the CDR3 DNA reads TGCAGCGTTGATTTCCCCCTCGGACGCGGGAGTGGGAACAATGAGCAGTTCTTC. This gives the protein CSVDFPLGRGSGNNEQFF.

This chain connects TRBV19 to TRBJ1-1, with D perhaps TRBD1 (5 bases). Trimming stripped 8 bases from V and 2 bases from J, with 9 bases between. This CDR3 comprises 12 residues. Germline CDR1 is LNHDA and CDR2 is SQIVND (reference sequence). The CDR3, as DNA: TGTGCCAGTTTGACAGTTAACACTGAAGCTTTCTTT. It codes for CASLTVNTEAFF.

This clone has only one observation. The CDR3 nucleotides read TGTGCCAGCAGTTTAAGTCAGACCCTCTCCTACAATGAGCAGTTCTTC. It codes for CASSLSQTLSYNEQFF. The V call is TRBV27, the J call TRBJ2-1; no firm D call. With 2 bases removed from V and 0 bases from J, the gap between germline ends came to 11 bases. The CDR3 runs to 16 residues. CDR1 MNHEY and CDR2 SMNVEV come from the germline V gene (reference sequence).

The J gene is TRBJ1-5, the V gene TRBV2, with TRBD1 matching over 10 bases. The CDR3 length is 16 residues. V was pared by 8 bases and J by 0 bases, with 7 bases of the junction left unmatched. In germline, CDR1 is SNHLY, CDR2 FYNNEI. The CDR3 DNA reads as TGTGCCAGCGGGGGGACAGGGGCAGATAGCAATCAGCCCCAGCATTTT. It translates to CASGGTGADSNQPQHF.

The chain is built from TRBV4-1 and TRBJ2-1; tentatively, D is TRBD2 (5 bases). Germline lookup yields CDR1 MGHRA and CDR2 YSYEKL. The CDR3 spans 12 residues. The germline V and J ends were trimmed by 3 bases and 6 bases, with 6 bases remaining between them. CDR3 region: CASSQRVNEQFF. CDR3 DNA: TGCGCCAGCAGCCAGAGGGTCAATGAGCAGTTCTTC.

V usage is TRBV11-2 and J usage is TRBJ2-1, with 7 bases that match TRBD2. Trimming removed 6 bases from V and 1 base from J; junction bases left unmatched: 9. CDR3 length equals 16 residues. Germline V CDR1 and CDR2: SGHAT, FQNNGV. This chain's CDR3 is CASRSWGGLSYNEQFF. The CDR3 coding sequence is TGTGCCAGCAGGTCATGGGGGGGATTGTCCTACAATGAGCAGTTCTTC.

Worth noting for this clone: Germline is not matched at one junction end, which may reflect a read error. This chain connects TRBV7-7 to TRBJ2-7, with 8 bases lining up with TRBD1. This CDR3 spans 12 amino acids. Per germline, CDR1 SSHAT and CDR2 FNYEAQ (reference sequence). CDR3 residues: CASSTGTGEQYF. The CDR3, as DNA: TGTGCTAGCAGCACCGGGACAGGTGAGCAGTACTTC.

The V call is TRBV23-1, the J call TRBJ2-1, with D perhaps matching TRBD1 (6 bases). TRBV23-1 is labeled an ORF, and its function is uncertain. Trimming took 0 bases from V and 3 from J, leaving 12 bases between them. CDR3 length equals 16 residues. The CDR3 loop is CASSQSGQGRYNEQFF. CDR3 DNA: TGCGCCAGCAGTCAATCCGGGCAGGGGCGCTACAATGAGCAGTTCTTC.

V is TRBV21-1 and J is TRBJ1-5. TRBV21-1 is tagged as a pseudogene. CDR3 length: 18 amino acids. CDR3 in amino acids: CASSKAPYRRGVQRPQHF. DNA for the CDR3: TGTGCCAGCAGCAAAGCCCCATACCGGAGGGGGGTTCAACGGCCCCAGCATTTT.

The rearrangement links TRBV9 to TRBJ2-3; a weak D match, TRBD2 (5 bases). V dropped 0 bases and J dropped 3 bases, with 11 bases sitting between them. Germline V gene data show CDR1 as SGDLS and CDR2 as YYNGEE. The CDR3 consists of 15 residues. CDR3 DNA sequence: TGTGCCAGCAGCGTAGCGGGAAGTGGGACAGATACGCAGTATTTT. Its protein product is CASSVAGSGTDTQYF.

This clone appeared a single time. V is TRBV4-3 and J is TRBJ2-1, with 8 bases aligning to TRBD1. V lost 1 base, J lost 12 bases, and 14 bases stayed unmatched. The CDR3 is 16 residues long. In germline, CDR1 is LGHNA, CDR2 YSLEER. The CDR3 loop reads CASSQVIADRGSMQFF. The CDR3 DNA sequence: TGCGCCAGCAGCCAAGTAATAGCTGACAGGGGATCTATGCAGTTCTTC.

CDR3 nucleotides: TGTGCCAGCAGCCCCAGGACAGGGCCGATCGGGGAGACCCAGTACTTC. Its translation is CASSPRTGPIGETQYF. The chain links TRBV7-9 to TRBJ2-5; TRBD1 agrees at 8 bases. Germline assignment: CDR1 SEHNR and CDR2 FQNEAQ (reference sequence). The CDR3 sequence is 16 residues long. The V and J ends lost 5 bases and 5 bases, in that order; junction bases with no gene match: 13.

The rearrangement links TRBV29-1 to TRBJ2-7, with D maybe TRBD2 (6 bases). Germline V gene data show CDR1 as SQVTM and CDR2 as ANQGSEA. Trimming stripped 5 bases from V and 2 bases from J, with 10 bases between. CDR3 size: 12 residues. The DNA for the CDR3 is TGCAGCGTTACGGGGGACGCCTACGAGCAGTACTTC. Amino acid sequence: CSVTGDAYEQYF.

This clone has just one count. The V call is TRBV30, the J call TRBJ1-5, with TRBD1 as a possible D gene (6 bases). The CDR3 contains 14 residues. Germline-derived CDR1 and CDR2 are GTSNPN and SVGIG (reference sequence). V lost 0 bases and J lost 6, with 12 bases in between. CDR3 nucleotide sequence: TGTGCCTGGAGTGTCTTGGGGGCTAGTCAGCCCCAGCATTTT. This encodes CAWSVLGASQPQHF.

The DNA for the CDR3 is TGCGCCAGCAGCCAAGGACTAGCGGGAGAAAATGAGCAGTTCTTC. Translation gives CASSQGLAGENEQFF. The chain recombines TRBV4-1 with TRBJ2-1; 12 bases are a match to TRBD2. The germline CDR1 and CDR2 sequences are MGHRA and YSYEKL. CDR3 length equals 15 residues. V lost 1 base to trimming and J lost 7 bases; unmatched junction nucleotides: 2.

The chain recombines TRBV29-1 with TRBJ2-6, with TRBD1 matching over 8 bases. This CDR3 spans 16 amino acids. Germline V gene sequence: CDR1 SQVTM, CDR2 ANQGSEA. V dropped 2 bases and J dropped 1; count of bases not matched to a gene: 4. The CDR3 loop is CSVEPTGDSGANVLTF. For the CDR3, the DNA is TGCAGCGTTGAACCGACAGGGGATTCTGGGGCCAACGTCCTGACTTTC.

The rearrangement uses TRBV5-5 and TRBJ2-1; TRBD2 agrees at 8 bases. The CDR3 covers 18 residues. The junction had 18 bases not matched to a gene; V was cut back by 1 base and J by 9 bases. Germline assignment: CDR1 SGHKS and CDR2 YYEKEE (reference sequence). The CDR3 coding sequence is TGTGCCAGCAGCTTGCGAGCGGGAGCAGGCGGCGCCTTAGGTGAGCAGTTCTTC. This encodes CASSLRAGAGGALGEQFF.

Here the CDR3 DNA reads TGTGCCATCAGTGATACGACAGGGGGCCCGCTTGGTGAAGCTTTCTTT. Its translation is CAISDTTGGPLGEAFF. The genes are TRBV10-3 and TRBJ1-1; TRBD1 aligns across 10 bases. The V segment lost 3 bases and the J segment 7 bases; nucleotides outside the gene matches: 11. Germline CDR1 is ENHRY and CDR2 is SYGVKD. The CDR3 runs to 16 residues.

The J gene is TRBJ2-5, the V gene TRBV5-1, with D perhaps given as TRBD1 or TRBD2 (5 bases each). With 4 bases removed from V and 2 bases from J, the gap between germline ends came to 21 bases. Germline V gene data show CDR1 as SGHRS and CDR2 as YFSETQ. The CDR3 runs 17 residues. The CDR3 DNA reads as TGCGCCAGCAGCCCCCGAGGGGCCGGACCCCCACAAGAGACCCAGTACTTC. This gives the protein CASSPRGAGPPQETQYF.

A single count supports this clone. The rearrangement links TRBV6-1 to TRBJ2-1, with 9 bases matching TRBD2. Germline values: CDR1 MNHNS, CDR2 SASEGT. Unmatched junction bases numbered 9, after V lost 4 bases and J lost 2 bases. The CDR3 runs to 17 residues. In nucleotides, the CDR3 is TGTGCCAGCAGTGCCACACGACTAGCGGCCACCTACAATGAGCAGTTCTTC. Amino acids: CASSATRLAATYNEQFF.

The gene calls are TRBV28 and TRBJ2-3; 9 bases agree with TRBD2. J lost 4 bases, V lost 6 bases, and 8 bases had no gene match. The CDR3 runs to 15 residues. Germline CDR1 reads MDHEN; CDR2 reads SYDVKM. The CDR3 sequence is CASSRPAGGPDTQYF. As DNA, the CDR3 is TGTGCCAGCAGCCGGCCAGCGGGAGGCCCAGATACGCAGTATTTT.

The chain recombines TRBV7-8 with TRBJ1-4; 8 positions match TRBD1. V gave up 5 bases and J gave up 5 bases; unmatched junction bases: 7. The CDR3 totals 15 residues. The germline CDR1 and CDR2 sequences are SGHVS and FQNEAQ. This CDR3 is CASSSQRTGNEKLFF. CDR3 DNA: TGTGCCAGCAGCAGCCAGAGGACAGGGAATGAAAAACTGTTTTTT. The variable domain in full, completed from reference TRBV7-8 and TRBJ1-4, reads GAGVSQSPRYKVAKRGQDVALRCDPISGHVSLFWYQQALGQGPEFLTYFQNEAQLDKSGLPSDRFFAERPEGSVSTLKIQRTQQEDSAVYLCASSSQRTGNEKLFFGSGTQLSVL.